Listed below are T cell receptor beta chains from one sample, sequenced in a study of patients and donors after allogeneic stem cell transplantation. Using its own MiXCR run on the RT-PCR reads, TCRdb lists one record per CDR3 protein. The table has roughly 150,000 distinct CDR3 sequences, 24% seen once. Sequencing was performed on blood, either unsorted or a sorted T cell fraction (not recorded which). These receptors were obtained from a human donor who was either an allogeneic HSCT recipient or a stem cell or donor lymphocyte infusion donor (not recorded which). It is not recorded whose cells these are; they may come from a transplant donor. Each CDR3 is given without its conserved first and last residue. Clone size is given for some rows only: seen once, a few or many times, or a class if the clone is expanded.

many | TRBJ1-2 | TRBV19 | ASSARPYGYT
- | TRBJ2-1 | TRBV11-2 | ASSVGTSGNEQF
- | TRBJ1-1 | TRBV4-1 | ASSQGVPGRTEAF
many | TRBJ1-5 | TRBV19 | ASSIGGGGNQPQH
- | TRBJ2-3 | TRBV11-2 | ASSLDRATDTQY
few | TRBJ1-2 | TRBV7-9 | ASSPLVAYGYT
- | TRBJ1-5 | TRBV12-5 | ASAKDGAFQPQH
- | TRBJ1-2 | TRBV10-3 | AISESKTLSGVTNYGYT
- | TRBJ1-5 | TRBV5-1 | ASSFTGGDQPQH
few | TRBJ2-4 | TRBV5-1 | ASSFRGDKDKNIQY
- | TRBJ2-1 | TRBV20-1 | SAREPVSYNEQF
- | TRBJ2-3 | TRBV2 | ASGCTDTQY
- | TRBJ2-2 | TRBV9 | ASSVEGSGGELF
few | TRBJ1-1 | TRBV20-1 | SAGRETEAF
- | TRBJ1-1 | TRBV7-3 | ASTRAGRRKRKTEAF
once | TRBJ2-7 | TRBV28 | ASSLVESYEQY
few | TRBJ2-7 | TRBV6-6 | ASSYGTTGRYEQY
- | TRBJ2-5 | TRBV10-3 | AISITAVDPETQY
many | TRBJ1-2 | TRBV12-3/TRBV12-4 | ASSKRDGPISGYT
- | TRBJ2-1 | TRBV7-3 | ASSPGRLAPYNEQF
few | TRBJ2-3 | TRBV2 | ASMIHGGTDTQY
- | TRBJ2-7 | TRBV6-2/TRBV6-3 | ASSYSKTIYSYEQY
few | TRBJ2-3 | TRBV12-3/TRBV12-4 | ASSSRDRGPGTQY
few | TRBJ2-1 | TRBV9 | ASSVVAGGPRSYNEQF
few | TRBJ2-6 | TRBV14 | ASSQIGASGANVLT
few | TRBJ2-7 | TRBV29-1 | SVTSGAFSYEQY
- | TRBJ2-7 | TRBV10-3 | AISESNRGEQY
- | TRBJ2-3 | TRBV4-2 | ASSQGLVSVENTQY
- | TRBJ2-7 | TRBV29-1 | SARTVIYEQY
few | TRBJ2-2 | TRBV6-5 | ASRPGGPGELF
- | TRBJ1-2 | TRBV7-8 | ASSSSTGGYT
few | TRBJ2-1 | TRBV14 | ASSQPDGGRKF
- | TRBJ1-1 | TRBV24-1 | AASDLRARFRGRTEAF
- | TRBJ2-5 | TRBV12-3/TRBV12-4 | ASSLLRGQETQY
- | TRBJ2-2 | TRBV19 | ASSRVWDSTGELF
- | TRBJ2-1 | TRBV5-5 | ASSLAPDRSSYNEQF
many | TRBJ1-6 | TRBV20-1 | SAISRNSPLH
once | TRBJ2-7 | TRBV7-9 | ASSFGASGEDEQY
- | TRBJ1-1 | TRBV3-1 | ASSQDREAF
- | TRBJ1-4 | TRBV10-3 | AISEEGPDQLF
many | TRBJ1-3 | TRBV7-2 | ASSRSPSISGNTIY
- | TRBJ2-2 | TRBV11-2 | ASSSSRRTAITGELF
many | TRBJ2-2 | TRBV29-1 | SVRTSGSVETGELF
many | TRBJ2-5 | TRBV7-2 | ASSPSTETQY